Listed here are 10 T cell receptor beta chains from one sample, sequenced in a study of cytomegalovirus exposure and HLA in healthy donors (dated by TCRdb to the late 2010s). The library was built by means of the immunoSEQ multiplex PCR assay. A mixture of 60 forward primers for TCR Vbeta segments and 13 reverse primers for TCR Jbeta segments was used in the multiplex PCR. TCRdb re-hosts the immuneACCESS table, in-frame sequences only. Its copies lack some clones; in the studies checked, an unresolved V gene accounts for under half of them, and the cause for the rest is not known. This sample's table lists 130,000 or so clones. Jointly, the top ten make up 2% to 2.5% of the sample. Source material: PBMCs. These receptor sequences come from a woman aged 18-29 years in good health and CMV-seronegative.

This chain connects TRBV10-1 to TRBJ2-5; 7 nucleotides agree with TRBD2. The CDR3 runs to 14 residues. J was trimmed by 6 bases and V by 4 bases; bases with no gene match: 8. Germline-derived CDR1 and CDR2 are WNHNN and SYGVQD (reference sequence). The CDR3, as DNA: TGCGCCAGCAGTGCGGCTAGCGGCCTTCAGACCCAGTACTTC. As protein: CASSAASGLQTQYF.

V gene TRBV4-3 combines with J gene TRBJ1-2, with 7 bases that match TRBD1. Germline values: CDR1 LGHNA, CDR2 YSLEER. This CDR3 region has 15 residues. Trimming took 4 bases from V and 8 from J; bases not matched to a gene: 13. Here the CDR3 reads CASSLTQGSLVGYTF. Written as DNA, the CDR3 is TGCGCCAGCAGCCTCACACAGGGGAGCCTCGTCGGCTACACCTTC.

The CDR3: CASSPTLGLAGTSTDTQYF. The CDR3 DNA follows: TGTGCCAGCAGCCCCACCTTAGGCCTAGCGGGTACTAGCACAGATACGCAGTATTTT. The V and J genes are TRBV5-4 and TRBJ2-3; 8 nucleotides align to TRBD2. This CDR3 spans 19 amino acids. V shed 4 bases, J shed 0 bases, and the junction held 16 bases outside the gene matches. The V gene's germline CDR1 is SGHNT and CDR2 YYREEE (reference sequence). Supplemented by reference TRBV5-4 and TRBJ2-3, the full variable domain reads ETGVTQSPTHLIKTRGQQVTLRCSSQSGHNTVSWYQQALGQGPQFIFQYYREEENGRGNFPPRFSGLQFPNYSSELNVNALELDDSALYLCASSPTLGLAGTSTDTQYFGPGTRLTVL.

This chain joins TRBV11-2 and TRBJ2-1; 12 nucleotides agree with TRBD2. In germline, CDR1 is SGHAT, CDR2 FQNNGV. J lost 7 bases, V lost 4 bases, and 5 bases had no gene match. The CDR3 has 15 residues. CDR3 coding DNA: TGTGCCAGCAGCTCCTCCGGGACTAGCGGGAATGAGCAGTTCTTC. Its translation: CASSSSGTSGNEQFF. Drawing the rest from reference TRBV11-2 and TRBJ2-1, the complete variable domain is EAGVAQSPRYKIIEKRQSVAFWCNPISGHATLYWYQQILGQGPKLLIQFQNNGVVDDSQLPKDRFSAERLKGVDSTLKIQPAKLEDSAVYLCASSSSGTSGNEQFFGPGTRLTVL.

The genes are TRBV29-1 and TRBJ2-1; D is perhaps TRBD2 (6 bases). Trimming took 2 bases from V and 0 from J, leaving 14 bases between them. The germline gives CDR1 SQVTM, CDR2 ANQGSEA. This CDR3 spans 16 amino acids. CDR3 residues: CSVESSAESSYNEQFF. The DNA for the CDR3 is TGCAGCGTTGAATCTAGCGCGGAGAGCTCCTACAATGAGCAGTTCTTC.

The gene calls are TRBV19 and TRBJ1-4; 10 nucleotides align to TRBD1. Germline V gene data show CDR1 as LNHDA and CDR2 as SQIVND (reference sequence). This CDR3 has 15 residues. Trimming took 7 bases from V and 6 from J; bases not matched to a gene: 8. CDR3: CASTHSGTGDEKLFF. The CDR3 DNA sequence: TGTGCCAGTACCCACTCCGGGACAGGGGATGAAAAACTGTTTTTT.

The chain links TRBV30 to TRBJ2-1; TRBD1 matches 7 bases. Germline-derived CDR1 and CDR2 are GTSNPN and SVGIG (reference sequence). V dropped 3 bases and J dropped 1; count of bases not matched to a gene: 6. The CDR3 runs to 15 residues. The CDR3 is CAWRGDSFSYNEQFF. CDR3 bases: TGTGCCTGGAGGGGGGACAGTTTTTCCTACAATGAGCAGTTCTTC.

The chain is built from TRBV7-9 and TRBJ2-2, with a possible D match to TRBD2 (7 bases). Germline V gene sequence: CDR1 SEHNR, CDR2 FQNEAQ (reference sequence). The CDR3 totals 16 residues. The V end was cut by 6 bases, the J end by 4 bases, with 18 bases between. The CDR3 DNA is TGTGCCAGCAGTTTACGAGGGCGGGGGCGCACCGGGGAGCTGTTTTTT. This codes for CASSLRGRGRTGELFF.

The chain couples TRBV6-5 to TRBJ2-5; 7 bases agree with TRBD1. The V and J ends lost 5 bases and 11 bases, in that order; junction bases with no gene match: 17. This CDR3 comprises 15 residues. Germline loops: CDR1 MNHEY, CDR2 SVGAGI. CDR3 loop: CASSVHGTVKGEQYF. The CDR3 region has the DNA TGTGCCAGCAGTGTGCACGGGACAGTCAAAGGGGAGCAGTACTTC.

The chain joins TRBV7-8 to TRBJ1-5; D possibly corresponds to TRBD1 (5 bases). Germline V gives CDR1 SGHVS, CDR2 FQNEAQ. Deletions cut 1 base from V and 5 bases from J, with 9 bases between. There are 14 residues in the CDR3. CDR3 bases: TGTGCCAGCAGCTTAGTTATCAGGGATCAGCCCCAGCATTTT. Translating it yields CASSLVIRDQPQHF.